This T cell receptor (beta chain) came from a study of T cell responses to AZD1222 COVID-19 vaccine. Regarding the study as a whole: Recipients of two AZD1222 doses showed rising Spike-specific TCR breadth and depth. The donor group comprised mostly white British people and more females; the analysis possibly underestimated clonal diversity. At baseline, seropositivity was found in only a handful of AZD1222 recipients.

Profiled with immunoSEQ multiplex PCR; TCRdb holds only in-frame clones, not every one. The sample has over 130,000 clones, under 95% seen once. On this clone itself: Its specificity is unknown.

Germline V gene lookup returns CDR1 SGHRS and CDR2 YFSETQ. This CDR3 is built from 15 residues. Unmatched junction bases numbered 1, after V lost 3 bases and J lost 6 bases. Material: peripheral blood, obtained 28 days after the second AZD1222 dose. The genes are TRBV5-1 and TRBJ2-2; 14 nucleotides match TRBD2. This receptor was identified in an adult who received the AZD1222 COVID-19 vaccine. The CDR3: CASSSGLAGAGELFF. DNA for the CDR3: TGCGCCAGCAGCTCGGGACTAGCGGGAGCCGGGGAGCTGTTTTTT.